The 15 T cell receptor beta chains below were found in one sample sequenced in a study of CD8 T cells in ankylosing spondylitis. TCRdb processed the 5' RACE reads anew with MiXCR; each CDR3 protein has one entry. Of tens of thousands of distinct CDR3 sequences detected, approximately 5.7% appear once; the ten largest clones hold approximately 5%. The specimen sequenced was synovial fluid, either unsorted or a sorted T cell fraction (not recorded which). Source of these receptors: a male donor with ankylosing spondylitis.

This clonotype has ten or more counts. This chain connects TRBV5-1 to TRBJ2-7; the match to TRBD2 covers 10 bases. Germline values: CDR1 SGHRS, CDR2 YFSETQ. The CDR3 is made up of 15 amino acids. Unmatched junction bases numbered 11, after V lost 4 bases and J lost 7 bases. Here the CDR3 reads CASSLGLADYSEQYF. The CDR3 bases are TGCGCCAGCAGCCTCGGACTAGCGGACTACTCAGAGCAGTACTTC.

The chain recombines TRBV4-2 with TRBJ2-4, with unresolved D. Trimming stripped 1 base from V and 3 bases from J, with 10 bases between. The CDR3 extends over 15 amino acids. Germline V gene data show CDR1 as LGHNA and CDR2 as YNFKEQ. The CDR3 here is CASSQVSGDKNIQYF. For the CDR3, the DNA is TGTGCCAGCAGCCAAGTTAGTGGGGACAAAAACATTCAGTACTTC.

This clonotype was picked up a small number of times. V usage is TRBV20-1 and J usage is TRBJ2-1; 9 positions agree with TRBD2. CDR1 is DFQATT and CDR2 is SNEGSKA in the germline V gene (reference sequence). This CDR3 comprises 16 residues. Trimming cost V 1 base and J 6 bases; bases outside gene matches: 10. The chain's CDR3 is CSARVPYSGRGNEQFF. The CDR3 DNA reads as TGCAGTGCTAGAGTCCCCTATAGCGGGAGAGGCAATGAGCAGTTCTTC.

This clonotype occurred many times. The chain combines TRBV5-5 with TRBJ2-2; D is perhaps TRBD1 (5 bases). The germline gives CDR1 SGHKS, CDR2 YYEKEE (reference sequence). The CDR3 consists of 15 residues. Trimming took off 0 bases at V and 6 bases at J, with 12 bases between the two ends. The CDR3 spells CASSLAPGLAGELFF. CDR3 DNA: TGTGCCAGCAGCTTGGCCCCAGGGCTGGCCGGGGAGCTGTTTTTT.

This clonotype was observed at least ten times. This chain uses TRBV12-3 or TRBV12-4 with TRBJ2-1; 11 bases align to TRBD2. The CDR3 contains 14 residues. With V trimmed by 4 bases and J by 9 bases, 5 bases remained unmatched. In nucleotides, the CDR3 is TGTGCCAGCAGTTCCGGGACTAGCGGTACTGAGCAGTTCTTC. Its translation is CASSSGTSGTEQFF.

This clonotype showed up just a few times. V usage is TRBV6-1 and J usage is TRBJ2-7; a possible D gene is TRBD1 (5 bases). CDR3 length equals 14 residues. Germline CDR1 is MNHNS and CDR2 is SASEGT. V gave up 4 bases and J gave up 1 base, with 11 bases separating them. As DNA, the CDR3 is TGTGCCAGCAGTGCTCAGGGTTTATCCTACGAGCAGTACTTC. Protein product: CASSAQGLSYEQYF.

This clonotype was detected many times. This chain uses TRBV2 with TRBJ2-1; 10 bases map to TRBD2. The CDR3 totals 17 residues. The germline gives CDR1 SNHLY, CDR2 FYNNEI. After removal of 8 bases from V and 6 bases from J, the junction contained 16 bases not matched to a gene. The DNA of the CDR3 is TGTGCCAGCCCCGGGGATAGCGGGGGGCTTCTCTCCAATGAGCAGTTCTTC. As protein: CASPGDSGGLLSNEQFF.

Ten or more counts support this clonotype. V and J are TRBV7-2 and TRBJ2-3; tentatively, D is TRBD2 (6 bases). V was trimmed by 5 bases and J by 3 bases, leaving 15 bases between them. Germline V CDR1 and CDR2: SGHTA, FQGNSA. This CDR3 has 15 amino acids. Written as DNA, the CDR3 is TGTGCCAGCAGCGGCCAGGGAGGAGGGACAGATACGCAGTATTTT. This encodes CASSGQGGGTDTQYF.

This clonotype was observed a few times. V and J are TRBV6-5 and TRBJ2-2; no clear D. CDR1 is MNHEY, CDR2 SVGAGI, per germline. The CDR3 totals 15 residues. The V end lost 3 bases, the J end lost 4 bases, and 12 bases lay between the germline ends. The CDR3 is CASSYNWAGTGELFF. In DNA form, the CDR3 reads TGTGCCAGCAGTTATAATTGGGCCGGCACCGGGGAGCTGTTTTTT.

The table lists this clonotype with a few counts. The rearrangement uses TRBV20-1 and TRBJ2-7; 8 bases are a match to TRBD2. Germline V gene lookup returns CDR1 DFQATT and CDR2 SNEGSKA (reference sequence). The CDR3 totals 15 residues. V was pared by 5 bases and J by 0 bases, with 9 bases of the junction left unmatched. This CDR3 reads CSASSGRGSSYEQYF. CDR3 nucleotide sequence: TGCAGTGCTTCCTCCGGGAGGGGTAGCTCCTACGAGCAGTACTTC.

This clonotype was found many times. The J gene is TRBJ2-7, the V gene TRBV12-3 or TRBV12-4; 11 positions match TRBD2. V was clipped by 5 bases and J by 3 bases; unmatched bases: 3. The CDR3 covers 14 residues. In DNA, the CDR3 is TGTGCCAGCAGTCTCGGGACTAGCGGCTACGAGCAGTACTTC. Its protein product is CASSLGTSGYEQYF.

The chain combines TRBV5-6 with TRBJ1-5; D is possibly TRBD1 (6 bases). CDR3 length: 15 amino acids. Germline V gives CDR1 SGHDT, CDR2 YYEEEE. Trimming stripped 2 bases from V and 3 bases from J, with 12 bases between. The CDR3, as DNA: TGTGCCAGCAGCTTTACAGGGTACCTCAATCAGCCCCAGCATTTT. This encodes CASSFTGYLNQPQHF.

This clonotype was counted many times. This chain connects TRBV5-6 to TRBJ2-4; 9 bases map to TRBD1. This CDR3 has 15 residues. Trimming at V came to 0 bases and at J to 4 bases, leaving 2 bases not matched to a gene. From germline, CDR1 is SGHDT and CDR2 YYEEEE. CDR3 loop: CASSLAGTGKNIQYF. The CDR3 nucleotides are TGTGCCAGCAGCTTGGCCGGGACAGGGAAAAACATTCAGTACTTC.

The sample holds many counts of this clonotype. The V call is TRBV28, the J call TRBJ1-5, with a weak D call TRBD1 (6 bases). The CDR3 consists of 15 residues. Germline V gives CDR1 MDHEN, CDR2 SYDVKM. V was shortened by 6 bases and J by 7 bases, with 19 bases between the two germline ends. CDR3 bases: TGTGCCAGCAGCACGGGACATATCGGGGACCAGCCCCAGCATTTT. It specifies CASSTGHIGDQPQHF.

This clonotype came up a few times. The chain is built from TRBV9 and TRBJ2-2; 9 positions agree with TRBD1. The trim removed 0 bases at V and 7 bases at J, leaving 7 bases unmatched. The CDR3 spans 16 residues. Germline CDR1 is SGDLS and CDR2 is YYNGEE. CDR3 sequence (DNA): TGTGCCAGCAGCGTAGGGACAGGGGATTTGATCGGGGAGCTGTTTTTT. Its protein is CASSVGTGDLIGELFF.